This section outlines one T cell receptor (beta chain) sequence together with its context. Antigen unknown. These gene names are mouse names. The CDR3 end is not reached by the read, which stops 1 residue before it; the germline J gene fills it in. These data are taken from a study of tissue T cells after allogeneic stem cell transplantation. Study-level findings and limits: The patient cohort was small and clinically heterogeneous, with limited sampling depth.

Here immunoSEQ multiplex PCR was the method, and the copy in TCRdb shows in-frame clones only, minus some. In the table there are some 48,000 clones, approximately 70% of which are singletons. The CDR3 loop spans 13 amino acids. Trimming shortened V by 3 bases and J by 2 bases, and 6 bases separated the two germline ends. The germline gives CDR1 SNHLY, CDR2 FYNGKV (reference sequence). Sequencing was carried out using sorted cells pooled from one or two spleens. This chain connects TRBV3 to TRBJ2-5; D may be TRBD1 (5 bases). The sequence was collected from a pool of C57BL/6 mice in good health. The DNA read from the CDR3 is TGTGCCAGCAGCTTCCAGGGCCAAGACACCCAGTAC. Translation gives CASSFQGQDTQY. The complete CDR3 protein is CASSFQGQDTQYF.